Listed below are T cell receptor beta chains from one sample, sequenced in a study of identical twins. TCRdb reprocessed the 5' RACE reads with MiXCR, giving one entry per CDR3 protein. The table lists about 500,000 distinct CDR3 sequences, around 15% of them singletons. These data are also associated with another study on yellow fever vaccine responses in identical twins.

Input material: CD4+ T cells sorted from blood. All receptors come from a woman between 18 and 29 years old in good health. CDR3s include the opening cysteine and the closing phenylalanine or tryptophan. The D gene is left open where the match is weak. Only some rows state a clone size, as once, few, many or a class for expanded clones.

D gene	V gene	J gene	clone size	CDR3 protein	CDR3 DNA
NA	TRBV12-3/TRBV12-4	TRBJ1-6	many	CASRIGGLGPPLHF	TGTGCCAGCAGAATAGGGGGTTTGGGGCCACCCCTCCACTTT
NA	TRBV3-1	TRBJ2-7	many	CASARRSSYEQYF	TGTGCCAGCGCCCGACGTAGCTCCTACGAGCAGTACTTC
NA	TRBV9	TRBJ1-5	many	CASSVGGGNQPQHF	TGTGCCAGCAGCGTAGGTGGGGGCAATCAGCCCCAGCATTTT
NA	TRBV21-1	TRBJ2-1	few	CASSKASRLAGYNEQFF	TGTGCCAGCAGCAAAGCTTCGAGACTAGCGGGATACAATGAGCAGTTCTTC
NA	TRBV6-1	TRBJ2-2	few	CASSADGNTGELFF	TGTGCCAGCAGTGCCGACGGGAACACCGGGGAGCTGTTTTTT
NA	TRBV4-3	TRBJ2-1	many	CASSQDPAGRNSYNEQFF	TGCGCCAGCAGCCAAGATCCGGCAGGGCGTAATTCCTACAATGAGCAGTTCTTC
NA	TRBV5-8	TRBJ2-5	NA	CASGPGRATETQYF	TGTGCCAGCGGGCCGGGACGGGCGACCGAGACCCAGTACTTC
TRBD1	TRBV3-1	TRBJ2-6	few	CASKGVPRDRGNSGANVLTF	TGTGCCAGCAAGGGAGTTCCCCGGGACAGGGGAAATTCTGGGGCCAACGTCCTGACTTTC
NA	TRBV15	TRBJ2-7	few	CATSRGQSGEQYF	TGTGCCACCAGCAGAGGACAAAGCGGCGAGCAGTACTTC
TRBD2	TRBV5-1	TRBJ2-2	many	CASSRMSGRAGGELFF	TGCGCCAGCAGCCGGATGAGCGGGAGGGCCGGCGGGGAGCTGTTTTTT
NA	TRBV27	TRBJ2-7	NA	CASSLSFRNPLSGDSYEQYF	TGTGCCAGCAGTTTATCGTTTCGGAACCCCTTATCGGGCGACTCCTACGAGCAGTACTTC
NA	TRBV7-2	TRBJ2-2	NA	CASSPGLSTGELFF	TGTGCCAGCAGCCCTGGGCTTTCAACCGGGGAGCTGTTTTTT
NA	TRBV24-1	TRBJ2-7	few	CATSDPSGTPDEQYF	TGTGCCACCAGTGACCCCTCCGGGACCCCCGACGAGCAGTACTTC
NA	TRBV21-1	TRBJ2-7	few	CASSIEGIEQYF	TGTGCCAGCAGCATAGAGGGGATAGAGCAGTACTTC
NA	TRBV3-1	TRBJ2-7	few	CASSQSFYEQYF	TGTGCCAGCAGCCAATCTTTCTACGAGCAGTACTTC
TRBD2	TRBV15	TRBJ2-1	few	CATSRGSSGRAYNEQFF	TGTGCCACCAGCAGAGGTTCGAGCGGGAGGGCTTACAATGAGCAGTTCTTC
TRBD2	TRBV20-1	TRBJ2-7	few	CSARKAGTILAGGEQYF	TGCAGTGCGAGGAAGGCGGGGACTATACTAGCGGGAGGCGAGCAGTACTTC
NA	TRBV3-1	TRBJ2-7	NA	CASSQEGRSLREQYF	TGTGCCAGCAGCCAAGAAGGTCGGTCGTTGCGGGAGCAGTACTTC
NA	TRBV20-1	TRBJ2-1	many	CSARDGSGSYNEQFF	TGCAGTGCTAGAGATGGTAGCGGATCCTACAATGAGCAGTTCTTC
NA	TRBV20-1	TRBJ2-1	many	CSALAGNPIAYNEQFF	TGCAGTGCTCTAGCAGGGAATCCAATTGCCTACAATGAGCAGTTCTTC
TRBD2	TRBV30	TRBJ2-3	few	CAWSLKALAGGQGDTQYF	TGTGCCTGGAGCTTAAAGGCGCTAGCGGGGGGCCAGGGAGATACGCAGTATTTT
TRBD2	TRBV2	TRBJ2-7	many	CASRLASEQYF	TGTGCCAGCAGACTAGCGTCTGAGCAGTACTTC
TRBD1	TRBV10-3	TRBJ2-6	few	CAISDPTGISGANVLTF	TGTGCCATCAGTGACCCGACAGGGATCTCTGGGGCCAACGTCCTGACTTTC
TRBD2	TRBV5-4	TRBJ2-3	once	CASSTGTSGSMDTQYF	TGTGCCAGCAGCACCGGGACTAGCGGGAGTATGGATACGCAGTATTTT
TRBD1	TRBV7-2	TRBJ1-6	few	CASSLGQGADSPLHF	TGTGCCAGCAGCTTAGGACAGGGGGCCGACTCACCCCTCCACTTT
NA	TRBV20-1	TRBJ2-3	few	CSARAMGGTDTQYF	TGCAGTGCTAGAGCTATGGGAGGCACAGATACGCAGTATTTT
NA	TRBV5-1	TRBJ2-3	NA	CASSLDASKSDTQYF	TGCGCCAGCAGCTTGGACGCTAGCAAGTCAGATACGCAGTATTTT
TRBD2	TRBV10-2	TRBJ2-7	many	CASSRLAGEYEQYF	TGCGCCAGCAGTAGGCTAGCGGGAGAATACGAGCAGTACTTC
TRBD2	TRBV5-1	TRBJ2-1	NA	CASSISGRGSNEQFF	TGCGCCAGCAGCATTAGCGGGAGAGGTTCCAATGAGCAGTTCTTC
TRBD2	TRBV20-1	TRBJ2-2	NA	CSATTSGGATGELFF	TGCAGTGCGACCACTAGCGGGGGGGCTACCGGGGAGCTGTTTTTT
TRBD1	TRBV13	TRBJ1-1	NA	CASSLKFGTGGGTEAFF	TGTGCCAGCAGCTTAAAGTTCGGGACAGGGGGCGGCACTGAAGCTTTCTTT
TRBD2	TRBV5-1	TRBJ2-1	NA	CASSPAGGTYNEQFF	TGCGCCAGCAGCCCAGCGGGGGGGACCTACAATGAGCAGTTCTTC
NA	TRBV10-2	TRBJ2-4	NA	CASSESGDEDIQYF	TGCGCCAGCAGTGAGTCGGGGGATGAGGACATTCAGTACTTC
NA	TRBV5-1	TRBJ2-5	many	CASKGTTGETKETQYF	TGCGCCAGCAAGGGAACCACTGGGGAAACGAAAGAGACCCAGTACTTC
NA	TRBV6-4	TRBJ1-1	NA	CASRLTALNTEAFF	TGTGCCAGCAGATTGACAGCTCTGAACACTGAAGCTTTCTTT
NA	TRBV12-5	TRBJ2-7	few	CASGLAPLGLSPPRRLGEQYF	TGTGCTAGTGGTTTGGCCCCGTTAGGGCTATCCCCCCCTCGTCGATTGGGCGAGCAGTACTTC
TRBD2	TRBV5-6	TRBJ2-1	many	CASSSLRSGRAGEQFF	TGTGCCAGCAGCTCCCTACGAAGCGGGAGGGCCGGGGAGCAGTTCTTC
TRBD2	TRBV12-3/TRBV12-4	TRBJ2-2	NA	CASRSQGLGATGELFF	TGTGCCAGCAGATCCCAAGGACTAGGGGCCACCGGGGAGCTGTTTTTT
NA	TRBV5-1	TRBJ2-1	NA	CASADQGRGDEQFF	TGCGCCAGCGCGGACCAGGGCCGAGGGGATGAGCAGTTCTTC
NA	TRBV5-1	TRBJ2-3	many	CASRRTSGTDTQYF	TGCGCCAGCAGGAGAACATCGGGCACAGATACGCAGTATTTT
TRBD2	TRBV5-6	TRBJ2-2	few	CASSLVLAGHFPGELFF	TGTGCCAGCAGCTTGGTGTTAGCGGGACATTTCCCCGGGGAGCTGTTTTTT
NA	TRBV2	TRBJ2-7	NA	CASSVRGISSYEQYF	TGTGCCAGCAGTGTTCGAGGGATCAGCTCCTACGAGCAGTACTTC
TRBD2	TRBV29-1	TRBJ2-7	many	CSVELAGGYEQYF	TGCAGCGTTGAATTAGCGGGAGGCTACGAGCAGTACTTC
NA	TRBV6-1	TRBJ1-2	NA	CAIGPGVTNYGYTF	TGTGCCATCGGACCCGGGGTGACTAACTATGGCTACACCTTC
NA	TRBV29-1	TRBJ2-5	NA	CSVEEGTDLRGETQYF	TGCAGCGTTGAGGAGGGGACAGATCTAAGAGGAGAGACCCAGTACTTC
TRBD1	TRBV7-2	TRBJ1-1	NA	CASSSRDSMNTEAFF	TGTGCCAGCAGCTCGAGGGACAGCATGAACACTGAAGCTTTCTTT
NA	TRBV20-1	TRBJ2-7	NA	CSAREGSGRPYEQYF	TGCAGTGCTAGAGAAGGCAGCGGGCGACCCTACGAGCAGTACTTC
TRBD2	TRBV29-1	TRBJ2-1	few	CSVELAGGWGYNEQFF	TGCAGCGTCGAACTAGCGGGGGGTTGGGGCTACAATGAACAGTTCTTC
TRBD1	TRBV7-8	TRBJ1-6	NA	CASSRGQGANNSPLHF	TGTGCCAGCAGTCGAGGACAGGGGGCCAATAATTCACCCCTCCACTTT
TRBD1	TRBV20-1	TRBJ1-6	few	CSAWTGNSPLHF	TGCAGTGCTTGGACAGGGAATTCACCCCTCCACTTT
TRBD2	TRBV4-2	TRBJ2-5	few	CASSQDKGGGRVGETQYF	TGTGCCAGCAGCCAAGATAAGGGGGGCGGGAGGGTAGGAGAGACCCAGTACTTC
TRBD2	TRBV2	TRBJ2-1	few	CASSEGSRLAGPYNEQFF	TGTGCCAGCAGTGAGGGATCCCGACTAGCGGGGCCCTACAATGAGCAGTTCTTC
NA	TRBV15	TRBJ2-7	few	CATSRGGTLADSYEQYF	TGTGCCACCAGCAGAGGAGGGACCTTAGCGGACTCCTACGAGCAGTACTTC